Listed here are 3 T cell receptor beta chains from one sample, sequenced in a study of cytomegalovirus exposure and HLA in healthy donors. It was with 60 Vbeta and 13 Jbeta primers that the PCR ran. Libraries were prepared by immunoSEQ multiplex PCR; TCRdb keeps only in-frame clonotypes and omits some of them. The repertoire has 130,000 or so clones, over 65% of them found once; the top ten carry 1.2%. The sequenced sample consisted of PBMCs. These TCRs come from a man in his fifties in good health and CMV-seronegative.

This chain joins TRBV25-1 and TRBJ2-2, with 9 bases aligning to TRBD1. Germline V gene data show CDR1 as MGHDK and CDR2 as SYGVNS. The CDR3 is made up of 16 amino acids. Trimming cost V 5 bases and J 5 bases; bases outside gene matches: 9. The CDR3 region is CASSTRQGVQTGELFF. The DNA of the CDR3 is TGTGCCAGCAGTACCCGACAGGGGGTACAAACCGGGGAGCTGTTTTTT. The complete variable domain, with remaining parts taken from reference TRBV25-1 and TRBJ2-2, reads EADIYQTPRYLVIGTGKKITLECSQTMGHDKMYWYQQDPGMELHLIHYSYGVNSTEKGDLSSESTVSRIRTEHFPLTLESARPSHTSQYLCASSTRQGVQTGELFFGEGSRLTVL.

CDR3 residues: CASSPRDRVTEAFF. The DNA of the CDR3 is TGTGCCAGCAGCCCCCGGGACAGGGTCACTGAAGCTTTCTTT. The chain couples TRBV5-6 to TRBJ1-1, with TRBD1 matching over 9 bases. V dropped 4 bases and J dropped 4; count of bases not matched to a gene: 5. Germline V gene sequence: CDR1 SGHDT, CDR2 YYEEEE. The CDR3 covers 14 residues.

The chain couples TRBV11-2 to TRBJ2-5; the match to TRBD1 covers 10 bases. CDR3 length: 14 amino acids. Per the germline V gene, CDR1 is SGHAT and CDR2 is FQNNGV. V lost 6 bases, J lost 5 bases, and 6 bases stayed unmatched. This CDR3 is CASSPTGGEETQYF. The DNA for the CDR3 is TGTGCCAGCAGTCCGACAGGGGGCGAGGAGACCCAGTACTTC.